These 18 T cell receptor beta chains were all obtained from the same sample, sequenced in a study of shared clonotypes between healthy human individuals. Produced via immunoSEQ multiplex PCR; TCRdb's table is partial and in-frame only. The repertoire consists of approximately 2,200,000 clones, with about 92% occurring once and the leading ten covering around 1.7%. Terminally differentiated effector memory CD45RA+ cells were excluded from the naive CD8 cells, which were CD45RO-negative and positively selected for CCR7. Sample: naive CD8+ T cells from PBMCs. These receptors originate from a man between 18 and 35 years old in good health. Some clones in this sample may be carry-over from other donors' samples.

V usage is TRBV14 and J usage is TRBJ2-1; unclear D gene. The length of the CDR3 is 11 residues. CDR1 is SGHDN, CDR2 FVKESK, per germline. V was pared by 2 bases and J by 7 bases, with 3 bases between. CDR3 in DNA: TGTGCCAGCAGCCAACTGAATGAGCAGTTCTTC. Its translation is CASSQLNEQFF.

The gene calls are TRBV2 and TRBJ1-5; TRBD1 matches at 10 bases. Germline trimming cut 3 bases from V and 0 bases from J; bases unmatched to any gene: 11. CDR1 and CDR2 (germline): SNHLY, FYNNEI. The CDR3 contains 19 residues. The CDR3 region is CASSEGRDRGPYSNQPQHF. The CDR3 DNA is TGTGCCAGCAGTGAGGGACGGGACAGGGGACCGTATAGCAATCAGCCCCAGCATTTT. The whole variable domain, filled in from reference TRBV2 and TRBJ1-5, reads EPEVTQTPSHQVTQMGQEVILRCVPISNHLYFYWYRQILGQKVEFLVSFYNNEISEKSEIFDDQFSVERPDGSNFTLKIRSTKLEDSAMYFCASSEGRDRGPYSNQPQHFGDGTRLSIL.

Points on this clone: Other DNA variants within this sample encode the same CDR3. The gene calls are TRBV7-6 and TRBJ1-1; D call uncertain. Trimming took off 1 base at V and 0 bases at J, with 6 bases between the two ends. This CDR3 contains 14 residues. Germline CDR1 SGHVS, CDR2 FNYEAQ. CDR3 in amino acids: CASSLERMNTEAFF. The CDR3, as DNA: TGTGCCAGCAGCTTAGAACGCATGAACACTGAAGCTTTCTTT.

Only one count was recorded for this clone. V usage is TRBV25-1 and J usage is TRBJ1-1; a possible D gene is TRBD1 (5 bases). This CDR3 comprises 16 residues. Deletions cut 1 base from V and 5 bases from J, with 17 bases between. Germline CDR1 and CDR2: MGHDK and SYGVNS. CDR3 bases: TGTGCCAGCAGTGAATGGGGGAGCGGAGTTCGGACTGAAGCTTTCTTT. As protein: CASSEWGSGVRTEAFF. Using reference TRBV25-1 and TRBJ1-1 for the parts outside the CDR3, the full variable domain is EADIYQTPRYLVIGTGKKITLECSQTMGHDKMYWYQQDPGMELHLIHYSYGVNSTEKGDLSSESTVSRIRTEHFPLTLESARPSHTSQYLCASSEWGSGVRTEAFFGQGTRLTVV.

The rearrangement joins TRBV9 to TRBJ1-1; D might be TRBD1 (5 bases). The CDR3 spans 16 residues. Per germline, CDR1 SGDLS and CDR2 YYNGEE. Trimming took 0 bases from V and 1 from J, leaving 13 bases between them. CDR3 in amino acids: CASSVVGLGTNTEAFF. The CDR3 nucleotides are TGTGCCAGCAGCGTAGTTGGTCTGGGGACGAACACTGAAGCTTTCTTT. Full variable domain (outside the CDR3, taken from reference TRBV9 and TRBJ1-1): DSGVTQTPKHLITATGQRVTLRCSPRSGDLSVYWYQQSLDQGLQFLIQYYNGEERAKGNILERFSAQQFPDLHSELNLSSLELGDSALYFCASSVVGLGTNTEAFFGQGTRLTVV.

The rearrangement joins TRBV10-3 to TRBJ2-7, with D possibly called TRBD1 or TRBD2 (5 bases each). The germline CDR1 and CDR2 sequences are ENHRY and SYGVKD. V dropped 2 bases and J dropped 3 bases, with 11 bases sitting between them. The CDR3 totals 14 residues. The CDR3 protein is CAISEVGRVYEQYF. The CDR3 DNA is TGTGCCATCAGTGAGGTGGGACGGGTCTACGAGCAGTACTTC.

J is TRBJ2-7 and V is TRBV21-1; the table calls TRBD2, which could not be checked here. TRBV21-1 is deemed a pseudogene. CDR3 length: 20 residues. In nucleotides, the CDR3 is TGTGCCAGCAGCAAAGGTATCCCCACTGAGGGCGGGAGCCTTGCCTACGAGCAGTACTTC. Residues: CASSKGIPTEGGSLAYEQYF.

In DNA, the CDR3 is TGTGCCAGCAGCTTAGGACCGACAGGGTACGAGCAGTACTTC. As protein: CASSLGPTGYEQYF. J is TRBJ2-7 and V is TRBV11-2, with TRBD1 matching 7 bases. CDR3 length: 14 amino acids. The V segment lost 1 base and the J segment 4 bases; nucleotides outside the gene matches: 4. The germline V gene has CDR1 SGHAT and CDR2 FQNNGV.

The chain has TRBV2 and TRBJ2-3, with D hard to call. The CDR3 has 14 amino acids. Germline CDR1 reads SNHLY; CDR2 reads FYNNEI. The V end was cut by 3 bases, the J end by 0 bases, with 7 bases between. In DNA, the CDR3 is TGTGCCAGCAGTGATCCCAGCAGCACAGATACGCAGTATTTT. This encodes CASSDPSSTDTQYF.

This clone was seen only once. J is TRBJ1-1 and V is TRBV19, with D uncertain. The CDR3 length is 12 residues. Trimming removed 8 bases from V and 1 base from J, with 8 bases in between. Germline loops: CDR1 LNHDA, CDR2 SQIVND (reference sequence). Here the CDR3 reads CASREWNTEAFF. CDR3 DNA: TGTGCCAGTCGGGAGTGGAACACTGAAGCTTTCTTT.

This clone was recorded only once. V and J are TRBV7-5 and TRBJ1-1; the table's D call, TRBD1, was not checked against the DNA. TRBV7-5 counts as a pseudogene. CDR3 length: 16 amino acids. CDR3 in DNA: TGTGTCAGAAGCTTAGCGATGACAGGGGGGAAGGCTGAAGCTTTCTTT. Translation: CVRSLAMTGGKAEAFF.

The chain combines TRBV28 with TRBJ1-3; the D is unclear. Trimming removed 3 bases from V and 0 bases from J, with 9 bases in between. This CDR3 has 15 amino acids. Germline CDR1 MDHEN, CDR2 SYDVKM. The CDR3 is CASSFGQFSGNTIYF. As DNA, the CDR3 is TGTGCCAGCAGTTTCGGGCAGTTCTCTGGAAACACCATATATTTT.

This clone was picked up one time. The V gene is TRBV7-9, the J gene TRBJ2-1, with TRBD1 matching 7 bases. The CDR3 extends over 16 amino acids. Germline assignment: CDR1 SEHNR and CDR2 FQNEAQ (reference sequence). V dropped 1 base and J dropped 6; count of bases not matched to a gene: 9. The CDR3 here is CASSLVGTAVGNEQFF. The CDR3 DNA sequence: TGTGCCAGCAGCTTAGTTGGGACAGCGGTGGGCAATGAGCAGTTCTTC. Combining the CDR3 with reference TRBV7-9 and TRBJ2-1 gives the whole variable domain DTGVSQNPRHKITKRGQNVTFRCDPISEHNRLYWYRQTLGQGPEFLTYFQNEAQLEKSRLLSDRFSAERPKGSFSTLEIQRTEQGDSAMYLCASSLVGTAVGNEQFFGPGTRLTVL.

The chain links TRBV11-2 to TRBJ2-3; D is unclear. The V gene's germline CDR1 is SGHAT and CDR2 FQNNGV. The CDR3 length is 14 residues. The V and J ends lost 4 bases and 0 bases respectively, with 8 bases between them. The CDR3 sequence is CASSSRTSTDTQYF. The CDR3 DNA is TGTGCCAGCAGCTCCAGAACCAGCACAGATACGCAGTATTTT.

The rearrangement joins TRBV11-2 to TRBJ1-2; 8 bases are a match to TRBD1. Germline assignment: CDR1 SGHAT and CDR2 FQNNGV. Losses at the gene ends were 2 bases for V and 4 bases for J; bases not matched to a gene: 9. The CDR3 totals 16 residues. CDR3 DNA: TGTGCCAGCAGCTTAAGCCCCAGGGGGCTGGGCTATGGCTACACCTTC. Protein sequence: CASSLSPRGLGYGYTF.

The chain is built from TRBV10-3 and TRBJ1-4; 9 bases are a match to TRBD1. Germline loops: CDR1 ENHRY, CDR2 SYGVKD. V lost 4 bases to trimming and J lost 5 bases; unmatched junction nucleotides: 5. The CDR3 extends over 15 amino acids. CDR3 in amino acids: CAISAGTGPNEKLFF. CDR3 in DNA: TGTGCCATCAGTGCCGGGACAGGGCCAAATGAAAAACTGTTTTTT.

The rearrangement joins TRBV5-1 to TRBJ2-2, with TRBD2 as a possible D gene (5 bases). Trimming shortened V by 2 bases and J by 0 bases, and 11 bases separated the two germline ends. This CDR3 has 16 residues. Germline V gene data show CDR1 as SGHRS and CDR2 as YFSETQ. CDR3: CASSLFGETNTGELFF. The CDR3 DNA is TGCGCCAGCAGCTTATTCGGGGAAACGAACACCGGGGAGCTGTTTTTT. Filled out from reference TRBV5-1 and TRBJ2-2, the complete variable domain reads KAGVTQTPRYLIKTRGQQVTLSCSPISGHRSVSWYQQTPGQGLQFLFEYFSETQRNKGNFPGRFSGRQFSNSRSEMNVSTLELGDSALYLCASSLFGETNTGELFFGEGSRLTVL.

For the CDR3, the DNA is TGTGCCAGCAGTGAAGGGGAGGGCCTCTCTGGAAACACCATATATTTT. It is translated as CASSEGEGLSGNTIYF. The chain is built from TRBV6-1 and TRBJ1-3; unclear D gene. Germline-derived CDR1 and CDR2 are MNHNS and SASEGT. There are 16 residues in the CDR3. The V end was cut by 1 base, the J end by 0 bases, with 10 bases between.